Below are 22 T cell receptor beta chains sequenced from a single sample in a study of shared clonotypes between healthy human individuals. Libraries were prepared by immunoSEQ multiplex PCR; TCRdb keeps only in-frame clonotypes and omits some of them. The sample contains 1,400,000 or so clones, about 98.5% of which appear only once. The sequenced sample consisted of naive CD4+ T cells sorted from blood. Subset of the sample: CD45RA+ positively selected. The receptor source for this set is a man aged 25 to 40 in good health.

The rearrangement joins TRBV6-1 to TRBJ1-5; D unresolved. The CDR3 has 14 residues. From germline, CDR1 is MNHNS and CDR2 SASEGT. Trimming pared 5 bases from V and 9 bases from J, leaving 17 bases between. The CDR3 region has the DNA TGTGCCAGCAGTCCAGACGGAAGCTGGTCGCCCCAGCATTTT. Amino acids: CASSPDGSWSPQHF.

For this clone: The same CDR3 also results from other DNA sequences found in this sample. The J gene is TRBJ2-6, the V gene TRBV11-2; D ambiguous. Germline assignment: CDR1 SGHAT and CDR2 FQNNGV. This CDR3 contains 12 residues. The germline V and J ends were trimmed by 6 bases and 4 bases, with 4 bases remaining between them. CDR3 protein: CASRPGANVLTF. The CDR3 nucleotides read TGTGCCAGCAGACCCGGGGCCAACGTCCTGACTTTC.

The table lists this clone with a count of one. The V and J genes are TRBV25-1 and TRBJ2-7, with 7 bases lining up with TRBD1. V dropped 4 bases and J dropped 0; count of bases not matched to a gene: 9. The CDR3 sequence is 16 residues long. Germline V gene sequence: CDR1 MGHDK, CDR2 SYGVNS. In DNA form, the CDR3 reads TGTGCCAGCAGTGGGCAAAACAGGGGAAGCTCCTACGAGCAGTACTTC. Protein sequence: CASSGQNRGSSYEQYF.

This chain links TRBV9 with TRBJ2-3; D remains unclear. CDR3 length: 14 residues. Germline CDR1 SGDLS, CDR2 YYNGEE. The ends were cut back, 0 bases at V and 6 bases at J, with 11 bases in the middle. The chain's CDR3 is CASSVVPGADTQYF. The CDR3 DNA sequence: TGTGCCAGCAGCGTAGTTCCAGGCGCTGATACGCAGTATTTT.

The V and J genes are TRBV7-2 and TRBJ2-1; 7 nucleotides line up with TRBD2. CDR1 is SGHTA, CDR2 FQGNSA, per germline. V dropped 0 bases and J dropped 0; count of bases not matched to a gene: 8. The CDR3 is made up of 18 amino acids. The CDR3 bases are TGTGCCAGCAGCTTAGCGGGTGCGGGAGAAGGCTCCTACAATGAGCAGTTCTTC. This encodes CASSLAGAGEGSYNEQFF. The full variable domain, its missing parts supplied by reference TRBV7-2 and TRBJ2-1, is GAGVSQSPSNKVTEKGKDVELRCDPISGHTALYWYRQSLGQGLEFLIYFQGNSAPDKSGLPSDRFSAERTGGSVSTLTIQRTQQEDSAVYLCASSLAGAGEGSYNEQFFGPGTRLTVL.

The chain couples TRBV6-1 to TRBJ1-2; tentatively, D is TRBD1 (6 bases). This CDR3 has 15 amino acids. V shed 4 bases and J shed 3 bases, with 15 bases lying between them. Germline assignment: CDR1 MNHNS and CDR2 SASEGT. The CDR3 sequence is CASSGLGGRDYGYTF. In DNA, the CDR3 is TGTGCCAGCAGTGGTTTGGGGGGGCGCGACTATGGCTACACCTTC.

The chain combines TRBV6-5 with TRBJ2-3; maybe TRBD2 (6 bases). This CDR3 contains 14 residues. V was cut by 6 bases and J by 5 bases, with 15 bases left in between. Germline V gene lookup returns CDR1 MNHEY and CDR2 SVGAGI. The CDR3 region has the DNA TGTGCCAGCAGCCTTAGCGGAACTGGAGATACGCAGTATTTT. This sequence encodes CASSLSGTGDTQYF.

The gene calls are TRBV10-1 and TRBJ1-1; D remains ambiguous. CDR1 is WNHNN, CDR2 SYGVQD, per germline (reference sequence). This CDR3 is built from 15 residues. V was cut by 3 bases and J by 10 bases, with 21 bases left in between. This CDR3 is CASSDKPGSYGGAFF. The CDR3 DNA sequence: TGCGCCAGCAGTGATAAACCGGGCAGTTACGGTGGAGCTTTCTTT.

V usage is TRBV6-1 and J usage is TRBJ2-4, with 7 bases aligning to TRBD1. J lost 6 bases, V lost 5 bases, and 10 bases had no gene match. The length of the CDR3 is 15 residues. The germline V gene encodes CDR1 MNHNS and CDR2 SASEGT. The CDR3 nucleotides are TGTGCCAGCAGTCTTTCCCAGGGGGACAGAAACATTCAGTACTTC. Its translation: CASSLSQGDRNIQYF.

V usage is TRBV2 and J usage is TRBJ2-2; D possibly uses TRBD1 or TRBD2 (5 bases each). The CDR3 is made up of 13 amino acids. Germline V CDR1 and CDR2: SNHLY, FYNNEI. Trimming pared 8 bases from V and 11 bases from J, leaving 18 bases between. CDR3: CASEGQGLGELFF. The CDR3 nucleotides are TGTGCCAGCGAGGGGCAGGGCCTTGGCGAGCTGTTTTTT.

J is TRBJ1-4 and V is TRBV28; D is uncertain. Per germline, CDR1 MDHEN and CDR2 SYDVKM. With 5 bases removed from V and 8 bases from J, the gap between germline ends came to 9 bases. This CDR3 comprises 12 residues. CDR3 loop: CASSPRLEKLFF. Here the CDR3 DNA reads TGTGCCAGCAGTCCCAGACTAGAAAAACTGTTTTTT.

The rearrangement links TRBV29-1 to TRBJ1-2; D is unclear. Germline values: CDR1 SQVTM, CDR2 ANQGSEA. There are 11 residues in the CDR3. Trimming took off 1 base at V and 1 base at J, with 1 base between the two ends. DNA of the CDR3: TGCAGCGTTGAAGTTAACTATGGCTACACCTTC. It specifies CSVEVNYGYTF.

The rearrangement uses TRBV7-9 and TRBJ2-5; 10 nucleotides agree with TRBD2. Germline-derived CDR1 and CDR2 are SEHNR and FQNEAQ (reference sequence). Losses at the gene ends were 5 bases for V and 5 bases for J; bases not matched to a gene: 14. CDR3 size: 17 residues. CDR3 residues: CASSLARLAGAFETQYF. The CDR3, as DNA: TGTGCCAGCAGCCTCGCCCGTCTAGCGGGAGCGTTTGAGACCCAGTACTTC.

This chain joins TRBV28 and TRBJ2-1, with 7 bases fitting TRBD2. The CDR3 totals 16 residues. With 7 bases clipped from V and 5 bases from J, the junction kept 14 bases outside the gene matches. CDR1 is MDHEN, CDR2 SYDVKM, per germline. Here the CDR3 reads CASITGWLAADNEQFF. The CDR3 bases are TGTGCCAGCATTACGGGGTGGCTAGCGGCGGACAATGAGCAGTTCTTC.

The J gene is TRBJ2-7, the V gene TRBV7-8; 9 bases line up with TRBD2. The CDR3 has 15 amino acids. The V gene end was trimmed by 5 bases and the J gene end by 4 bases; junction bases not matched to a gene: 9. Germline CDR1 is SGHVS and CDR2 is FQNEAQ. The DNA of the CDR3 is TGTGCCAGCAGCCCTCCGAGACTAGCGGTATACGAGCAGTACTTC. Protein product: CASSPPRLAVYEQYF.

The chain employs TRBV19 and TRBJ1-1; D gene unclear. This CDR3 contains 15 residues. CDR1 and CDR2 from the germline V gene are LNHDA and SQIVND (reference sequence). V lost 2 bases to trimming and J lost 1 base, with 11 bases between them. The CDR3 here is CASSIPNPANTEAFF. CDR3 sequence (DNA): TGTGCCAGTAGTATACCCAATCCTGCGAACACTGAAGCTTTCTTT.

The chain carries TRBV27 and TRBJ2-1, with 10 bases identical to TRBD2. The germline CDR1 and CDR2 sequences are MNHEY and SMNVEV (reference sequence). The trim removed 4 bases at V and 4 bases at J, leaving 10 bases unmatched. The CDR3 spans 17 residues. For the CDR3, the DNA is TGTGCCAGCAGTTATATCACCGGGACTAGCGTTTACAATGAGCAGTTCTTC. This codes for CASSYITGTSVYNEQFF.

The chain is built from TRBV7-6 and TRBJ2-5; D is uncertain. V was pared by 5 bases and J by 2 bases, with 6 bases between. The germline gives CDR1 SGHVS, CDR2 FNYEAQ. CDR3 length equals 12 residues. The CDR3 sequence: CASSLPQETQYF. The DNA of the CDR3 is TGTGCCAGCAGCCTACCACAAGAGACCCAGTACTTC.

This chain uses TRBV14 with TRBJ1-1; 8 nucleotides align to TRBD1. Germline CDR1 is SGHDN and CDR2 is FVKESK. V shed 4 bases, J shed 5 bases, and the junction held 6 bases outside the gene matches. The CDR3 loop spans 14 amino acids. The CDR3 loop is CASSPGQGKTEAFF. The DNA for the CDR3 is TGTGCCAGCAGCCCCGGACAGGGTAAAACTGAAGCTTTCTTT.

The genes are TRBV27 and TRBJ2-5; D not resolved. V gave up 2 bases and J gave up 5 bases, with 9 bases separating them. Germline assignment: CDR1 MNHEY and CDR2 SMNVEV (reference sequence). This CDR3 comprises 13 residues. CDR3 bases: TGTGCCAGCAGTTTACGCCGGGTGGAGACCCAGTACTTC. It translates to CASSLRRVETQYF.

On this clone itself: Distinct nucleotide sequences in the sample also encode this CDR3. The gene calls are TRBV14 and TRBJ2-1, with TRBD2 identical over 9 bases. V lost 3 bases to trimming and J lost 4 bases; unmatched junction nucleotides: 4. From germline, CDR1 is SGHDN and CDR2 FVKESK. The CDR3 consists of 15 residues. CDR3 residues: CASSQGTSRYNEQFF. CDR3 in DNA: TGTGCCAGCAGCCAGGGGACTAGCAGGTACAATGAGCAGTTCTTC.

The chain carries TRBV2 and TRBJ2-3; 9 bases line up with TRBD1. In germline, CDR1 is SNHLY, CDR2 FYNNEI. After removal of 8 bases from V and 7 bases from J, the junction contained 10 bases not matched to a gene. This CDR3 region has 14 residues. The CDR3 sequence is CASLHRTGVYTQYF. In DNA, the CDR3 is TGTGCCAGCCTACACCGGACAGGGGTATATACGCAGTATTTT.